This TCR beta chain was recovered during a study of cytomegalovirus exposure and HLA in healthy donors. Whole-study findings and limits: Follow-up analysis found HLA locus-dependent TCR association rates, highest for DRB1 and lowest for HLA-C.

On this clone itself: Antigen specificity is unknown.

CDR3 length: 12 residues. The germline CDR1 and CDR2 sequences are SGHRS and YFSETQ. V lost 4 bases and J lost 2, with 5 bases in between. The primer mix had 60 Vbeta and 13 Jbeta primers. Assay: immunoSEQ multiplex PCR; the TCRdb copy retains only in-frame clones and omits some. Of hundreds of thousands of clones detected, approximately 83% appear once; the ten largest clones hold roughly 0.7%. This sequence originates from a boy aged 2-9 years in good health and CMV-seronegative. This rearrangement joins TRBV5-1 to TRBJ2-3; D gene uncertain. The sample was PBMCs. DNA for the CDR3: TGCGCCAGCAGCCAGTTCACAGATACGCAGTATTTT. Translating gives CASSQFTDTQYF.